This T cell receptor (beta chain) was identified during a study of memory CD4+ T cells and cytomegalovirus serostatus. Germline assignment: CDR1 SGHNT and CDR2 YYREEE (reference sequence). This CDR3 comprises 16 residues. V lost 4 bases, J lost 1 base, and 17 bases lay in between. Original methodology: After removing out-of-frame reads, under 2.5 million distinct TCRbeta sequences remained. Sequenced by immunoSEQ multiplex PCR; TCRdb stores in-frame clones only, minus some. V and J calls and clone size are given by that table; D and trimming were obtained from the DNA. Of over 40,000 clones in the sample, about four fifths were seen once. As to this clone: The antigen remains undetermined.

General study findings and limits: Suggested: most of the CMV-linked TCR signature lies in CD4+ memory cells.

The sort gate was single viable CD3+CD4+CD8-CD45RO+ cells for memory CD4+ T cells. Total CD4+ T cells were enriched by CD4 positive selection. This TCR was recovered from an adult in good health and CMV-seronegative. The sequencing input was memory CD4+ T cells from blood. The chain employs TRBV5-4 and TRBJ1-2, with D hard to call. The CDR3 spells CASSPTAAIYNYGYTF. CDR3 in DNA: TGTGCCAGCAGCCCGACGGCAGCGATCTATAACTATGGCTACACCTTC.